What follows are 30 T cell receptor beta chains derived from one specimen sequenced in a study of T cell responses to AZD1222 COVID-19 vaccine. The protocol was immunoSEQ multiplex PCR, while the TCRdb copy is restricted to in-frame clones and leaves out a portion. The data contain fewer than 120,000 clones, around 93% of them singletons. The sequenced sample was peripheral blood, obtained on day 0 of AZD1222 vaccination. The receptors stem from an adult in good health.

The V and J genes are TRBV15 and TRBJ1-1; TRBD1 matches at 7 bases. J gave up 0 bases and V 1 base, and 5 bases lay outside the gene matches. The length of the CDR3 is 16 residues. Per the germline V gene, CDR1 is LNHNV and CDR2 is YYDKDF (reference sequence). The CDR3 DNA sequence: TGTGCCACCAGCAGAGGACAGGGTGGCATGAACACTGAAGCTTTCTTT. Translating it yields CATSRGQGGMNTEAFF.

This chain uses TRBV25-1 with TRBJ1-1, with D possibly being TRBD1 (6 bases). This CDR3 contains 12 residues. CDR1 and CDR2 (germline): MGHDK, SYGVNS. The germline V and J ends were trimmed by 4 bases and 6 bases, with 9 bases remaining between them. Here the CDR3 DNA reads TGTGCCAGCAGTGCTGGACAGCCTGAAGCTTTCTTT. It encodes CASSAGQPEAFF. The whole variable domain, filled in from reference TRBV25-1 and TRBJ1-1, reads EADIYQTPRYLVIGTGKKITLECSQTMGHDKMYWYQQDPGMELHLIHYSYGVNSTEKGDLSSESTVSRIRTEHFPLTLESARPSHTSQYLCASSAGQPEAFFGQGTRLTVV.

The chain links TRBV12-3 or TRBV12-4 to TRBJ1-4, with D unclear. The ends were cut back, 8 bases at V and 2 bases at J, with 3 bases in the middle. The CDR3 sequence is 11 residues long. This chain's CDR3 is CASGTNEKLFF. The CDR3 coding sequence is TGTGCCAGCGGTACTAATGAAAAACTGTTTTTT.

The J gene is TRBJ1-2, the V gene TRBV15; D call uncertain. CDR3 size: 17 residues. The germline gives CDR1 LNHNV, CDR2 YYDKDF (reference sequence). Trimming shortened V by 2 bases and J by 1 base, and 17 bases separated the two germline ends. CDR3 region: CATSRYPGYNRNYGYTF. As DNA, the CDR3 is TGTGCCACCAGCAGATACCCCGGGTATAACCGTAACTATGGCTACACCTTC.

V is TRBV5-1 and J is TRBJ2-4, with D perhaps matching TRBD1 (5 bases). The V end was cut by 3 bases, the J end by 5 bases, with 12 bases between. The CDR3 is 14 amino acids. Germline lookup yields CDR1 SGHRS and CDR2 YFSETQ. The CDR3, as DNA: TGCGCCAGCAGCTCGCAGGGTTCAGAAAACATTCAGTACTTC. Translation: CASSSQGSENIQYF.

The gene calls are TRBV5-6 and TRBJ2-1; TRBD2 might be the D (6 bases). The CDR3 runs to 16 residues. Germline CDR1 and CDR2: SGHDT and YYEEEE. V lost 0 bases and J lost 8, with 18 bases in between. The CDR3 reads CASSLVGTGTGYEQFF. The DNA for the CDR3 is TGTGCCAGCAGCTTGGTTGGGACTGGAACGGGGTATGAGCAGTTCTTC.

The chain combines TRBV29-1 with TRBJ1-1, with D possibly matching TRBD1 (5 bases). This CDR3 comprises 12 residues. Germline-derived CDR1 and CDR2 are SQVTM and ANQGSEA. Trimming took off 7 bases at V and 0 bases at J, with 9 bases between the two ends. CDR3 coding DNA: TGCAGCGGAAGGGGTCTGAACACTGAAGCTTTCTTT. Its protein is CSGRGLNTEAFF. Variable domain in full (rest from reference TRBV29-1 and TRBJ1-1): SAVISQKPSRDICQRGTSLTIQCQVDSQVTMMFWYRQQPGQSLTLIATANQGSEATYESGFVIDKFPISRPNLTFSTLTVSNMSPEDSSIYLCSGRGLNTEAFFGQGTRLTVV.

The gene calls are TRBV30 and TRBJ2-3; 12 nucleotides line up with TRBD2. Germline V gives CDR1 GTSNPN, CDR2 SVGIG (reference sequence). The length of the CDR3 is 15 residues. With 6 bases clipped from V and 4 bases from J, the junction kept 8 bases outside the gene matches. The CDR3 bases are TGTGCCTGCCCCAGACTAGCGGGGGTGGCAGATACGCAGTATTTT. Translation: CACPRLAGVADTQYF.

This sequence joins TRBV30 and TRBJ1-2; D is unclear. V lost 5 bases and J 2 bases, leaving 6 bases between the germline ends. The V gene's germline CDR1 is GTSNPN and CDR2 SVGIG (reference sequence). The CDR3 covers 11 residues. For the CDR3, the DNA is TGTGCCTGGGCAATAAACTATGGCTACACCTTC. Translation: CAWAINYGYTF. Full variable domain (outside the CDR3, taken from reference TRBV30 and TRBJ1-2): SQTIHQWPATLVQPVGSPLSLECTVEGTSNPNLYWYRQAAGRGLQLLFYSVGIGQISSEVPQNLSASRPQDRQFILSSKKLLLSDSGFYLCAWAINYGYTFGSGTRLTVV.

V is TRBV5-6 and J is TRBJ1-2; D may be TRBD1 (5 bases). The CDR3 extends over 18 amino acids. Deletions cut 1 base from V and 2 bases from J, with 21 bases between. CDR1 is SGHDT, CDR2 YYEEEE, per germline. The CDR3 reads CASSLSRLRQGENYGYTF. The CDR3 nucleotides read TGTGCCAGCAGCTTGAGCAGGTTGCGGCAGGGTGAAAACTATGGCTACACCTTC.

This chain connects TRBV12-3 or TRBV12-4 to TRBJ2-2; the D call may be TRBD1 or TRBD2 (5 bases each). Trimming cost V 2 bases and J 7 bases, with 8 bases left between them. The CDR3 runs to 13 residues. The CDR3 here is CASSLLRGGELFF. The CDR3 DNA sequence: TGTGCCAGCAGTTTATTGAGGGGCGGGGAGCTGTTTTTT.

The chain joins TRBV7-9 to TRBJ2-7; D remains unclear. The germline V and J ends were trimmed by 1 base and 1 base, with 8 bases remaining between them. The CDR3 runs to 14 residues. CDR1 SEHNR and CDR2 FQNEAQ come from the germline V gene (reference sequence). The CDR3 sequence: CASSLGVNSYEQYF. The CDR3 DNA is TGTGCCAGCAGCTTAGGTGTCAATTCCTACGAGCAGTACTTC. Filled out from reference TRBV7-9 and TRBJ2-7, the complete variable domain reads DTGVSQNPRHKITKRGQNVTFRCDPISEHNRLYWYRQTLGQGPEFLTYFQNEAQLEKSRLLSDRFSAERPKGSFSTLEIQRTEQGDSAMYLCASSLGVNSYEQYFGPGTRLTVT.

In its sample, this clone was seen a few times. This chain links TRBV15 with TRBJ1-6; tentative D call: TRBD1 (5 bases). This CDR3 spans 14 amino acids. With 5 bases removed from V and 7 bases from J, the gap between germline ends came to 12 bases. Germline CDR1 reads LNHNV; CDR2 reads YYDKDF (reference sequence). In DNA, the CDR3 is TGTGCCACCAGCGGGGGGACGGGGAATTCACCCCTCCACTTT. The encoded protein is CATSGGTGNSPLHF. Combining the CDR3 with reference TRBV15 and TRBJ1-6 gives the whole variable domain DAMVIQNPRYQVTQFGKPVTLSCSQTLNHNVMYWYQQKSSQAPKLLFHYYDKDFNNEADTPDNFQSRRPNTSFCFLDIRSPGLGDTAMYLCATSGGTGNSPLHFGNGTRLTVT.

This clone was counted only a few times. V gene TRBV30 combines with J gene TRBJ2-2, with D tentatively TRBD1 (8 bases). The CDR3 contains 15 residues. V lost 4 bases and J 1 base, leaving 13 bases between the germline ends. Germline values: CDR1 GTSNPN, CDR2 SVGIG (reference sequence). The CDR3: CAWTGGGGNTGELFF. The DNA of the CDR3 is TGTGCCTGGACAGGGGGCGGGGGGAACACCGGGGAGCTGTTTTTT.

The CDR3 DNA follows: TGTGCCAGTAGATCACCAGCGGGGATTAGCACAGATACGCAGTATTTT. Its protein is CASRSPAGISTDTQYF. V gene TRBV19 combines with J gene TRBJ2-3; TRBD2 matches 7 bases. Germline CDR1 LNHDA, CDR2 SQIVND (reference sequence). The CDR3 extends over 16 amino acids. Unmatched junction bases numbered 9, after V lost 6 bases and J lost 0 bases. Supplemented by reference TRBV19 and TRBJ2-3, the full variable domain reads DGGITQSPKYLFRKEGQNVTLSCEQNLNHDAMYWYRQDPGQGLRLIYYSQIVNDFQKGDIAEGYSVSREKKESFPLTVTSAQKNPTAFYLCASRSPAGISTDTQYFGPGTRLTVL.

The chain couples TRBV3-1 (or the pseudogene TRBV3-2) to TRBJ2-1; TRBD1 might be the D (5 bases). The germline V and J ends were trimmed by 4 bases and 16 bases, with 14 bases remaining between them. The CDR3 runs 11 residues. Germline V gene lookup returns CDR1 LGHDT and CDR2 YNNKEL (reference sequence). In DNA, the CDR3 is TGTGCCAGCAGCCCAGGGAAGGCGGTCTTCTTC. It specifies CASSPGKAVFF.

The chain has TRBV10-1 and TRBJ2-1, with 9 positions matching TRBD2. The CDR3 has 14 amino acids. Per the germline V gene, CDR1 is WNHNN and CDR2 is SYGVQD (reference sequence). Germline trimming cut 2 bases from V and 10 bases from J; bases unmatched to any gene: 6. The CDR3 coding sequence is TGCGCCAGCAGTGAGACTAGCGGGCCCCGGGAGCAGTTCTTC. This encodes CASSETSGPREQFF.

In regard to this clone: The identical CDR3 is also encoded by other nucleotide sequences in the sample. V usage is TRBV5-1 and J usage is TRBJ1-1; weak D call: TRBD1 (5 bases). Trimming cost V 4 bases and J 3 bases, with 10 bases left between them. There are 13 residues in the CDR3. The V gene's germline CDR1 is SGHRS and CDR2 YFSETQ. CDR3 nucleotides: TGCGCCAGCAGCCCTCAGGGCGACACTGAAGCTTTCTTT. It specifies CASSPQGDTEAFF. The whole variable domain, filled in from reference TRBV5-1 and TRBJ1-1, reads KAGVTQTPRYLIKTRGQQVTLSCSPISGHRSVSWYQQTPGQGLQFLFEYFSETQRNKGNFPGRFSGRQFSNSRSEMNVSTLELGDSALYLCASSPQGDTEAFFGQGTRLTVV.

This clone was seen only once. The chain has TRBV5-1 and TRBJ1-1; 9 positions agree with TRBD1. This CDR3 comprises 15 residues. Unmatched junction bases numbered 7, after V lost 3 bases and J lost 4 bases. Germline V gives CDR1 SGHRS, CDR2 YFSETQ. This CDR3 is CASSSGTGLGTEAFF. CDR3 DNA sequence: TGCGCCAGCAGCTCAGGGACAGGGCTGGGCACTGAAGCTTTCTTT.

The chain uses TRBV19 and TRBJ2-3, with D possibly matching TRBD2 (5 bases). Germline loops: CDR1 LNHDA, CDR2 SQIVND (reference sequence). This CDR3 has 15 residues. V was cut by 5 bases and J by 1 base, with 13 bases left in between. The CDR3 DNA reads as TGTGCCAGTAGTGCGCCCCCCGGGGGCACAGATACGCAGTATTTT. Protein product: CASSAPPGGTDTQYF.

The chain recombines TRBV10-2 with TRBJ2-7; D remains ambiguous. Germline CDR1 reads WSHSY; CDR2 reads SAAADI. The V end lost 6 bases, the J end lost 3 bases, and 15 bases lay between the germline ends. The CDR3 length is 14 residues. CDR3 nucleotides: TGCGCCAGCAGAGATACTGTCCGTGACTACGAGCAGTACTTC. Translation: CASRDTVRDYEQYF.

This rearrangement joins TRBV2 to TRBJ2-1; D uncertain. V was shortened by 6 bases and J by 6 bases, with 12 bases between the two germline ends. Germline CDR1 reads SNHLY; CDR2 reads FYNNEI. The CDR3 totals 13 residues. The CDR3 here is CASRKDTGNEQFF. CDR3 bases: TGTGCCAGCAGGAAAGACACGGGCAATGAGCAGTTCTTC.

The V and J genes are TRBV6-5 and TRBJ2-7, with D perhaps matching TRBD1 or TRBD2 (5 bases each). There are 13 residues in the CDR3. V dropped 6 bases and J dropped 3 bases, with 12 bases sitting between them. Germline V gene data show CDR1 as MNHEY and CDR2 as SVGAGI. CDR3 protein: CASRTGALYEQYF. For the CDR3, the DNA is TGTGCCAGCAGAACCGGGGCGCTCTACGAGCAGTACTTC.

J is TRBJ1-6 and V is TRBV5-1; TRBD1 is a possible D gene (6 bases). Germline values: CDR1 SGHRS, CDR2 YFSETQ. V was trimmed by 4 bases and J by 4 bases, leaving 15 bases between them. The CDR3 spans 16 residues. CDR3 nucleotide sequence: TGCGCCAGCAGCCTAACCCCCGGACAGTATAATTCACCCCTCCACTTT. Translation gives CASSLTPGQYNSPLHF.

This clone was found a few times. The genes are TRBV2 and TRBJ1-1; D is ambiguous. V was shortened by 4 bases and J by 3 bases, with 12 bases between the two germline ends. CDR3 size: 14 residues. Germline V CDR1 and CDR2: SNHLY, FYNNEI. DNA of the CDR3: TGTGCCAGCAGTGGGCAGGTGGTCCACACTGAAGCTTTCTTT. Protein: CASSGQVVHTEAFF.

The chain joins TRBV12-5 to TRBJ1-2; tentatively, D is TRBD1 (5 bases). Trimming stripped 4 bases from V and 4 bases from J, with 16 bases between. This CDR3 contains 15 residues. Germline V gene sequence: CDR1 LGHNT, CDR2 FRNRAP. In nucleotides, the CDR3 is TGTGCTAGTGGTTCCGGGACCTATTTAGGCTATGGCTACACCTTC. Its protein is CASGSGTYLGYGYTF.

The CDR3 DNA follows: TGTGCCAGCAGAACCGACAGTCATGAAAAACTGTTTTTT. This encodes CASRTDSHEKLFF. The J gene is TRBJ1-4, the V gene TRBV28, with D possibly TRBD1 on 5 matching bases. Germline CDR1 MDHEN, CDR2 SYDVKM. V lost 6 bases and J lost 6, with 11 bases in between. The CDR3 covers 13 residues.

V gene TRBV5-1 combines with J gene TRBJ2-1, with D perhaps TRBD2 (5 bases). Germline V CDR1 and CDR2: SGHRS, YFSETQ. The CDR3 has 14 amino acids. V was shortened by 1 base and J by 7 bases, with 12 bases between the two germline ends. This chain's CDR3 is CASSLPSPGNEQFF. Written as DNA, the CDR3 is TGCGCCAGCAGCTTGCCTAGCCCTGGTAATGAGCAGTTCTTC. The entire variable domain, with the rest obtained from reference TRBV5-1 and TRBJ2-1, is as follows: KAGVTQTPRYLIKTRGQQVTLSCSPISGHRSVSWYQQTPGQGLQFLFEYFSETQRNKGNFPGRFSGRQFSNSRSEMNVSTLELGDSALYLCASSLPSPGNEQFFGPGTRLTVL.

The rearrangement joins TRBV20-1 to TRBJ2-4; D unclear. The germline gives CDR1 DFQATT, CDR2 SNEGSKA (reference sequence). This CDR3 spans 10 amino acids. The ends were cut back, 5 bases at V and 1 base at J, with 0 bases in the middle. The CDR3 DNA reads TGCAGTGCTGCCAAAAACATTCAGTACTTC. Amino acid sequence: CSAAKNIQYF.

The V and J genes are TRBV10-1 and TRBJ2-7; TRBD1 matches at 8 bases. Germline V CDR1 and CDR2: WNHNN, SYGVQD (reference sequence). The CDR3 contains 18 residues. Trimming took 4 bases from V and 0 from J; bases not matched to a gene: 14. The CDR3 DNA is TGCGCCAGCAGTGGTCCGTGGGACAGGCCGCTAAGCTCCTACGAGCAGTACTTC. Its protein product is CASSGPWDRPLSSYEQYF.